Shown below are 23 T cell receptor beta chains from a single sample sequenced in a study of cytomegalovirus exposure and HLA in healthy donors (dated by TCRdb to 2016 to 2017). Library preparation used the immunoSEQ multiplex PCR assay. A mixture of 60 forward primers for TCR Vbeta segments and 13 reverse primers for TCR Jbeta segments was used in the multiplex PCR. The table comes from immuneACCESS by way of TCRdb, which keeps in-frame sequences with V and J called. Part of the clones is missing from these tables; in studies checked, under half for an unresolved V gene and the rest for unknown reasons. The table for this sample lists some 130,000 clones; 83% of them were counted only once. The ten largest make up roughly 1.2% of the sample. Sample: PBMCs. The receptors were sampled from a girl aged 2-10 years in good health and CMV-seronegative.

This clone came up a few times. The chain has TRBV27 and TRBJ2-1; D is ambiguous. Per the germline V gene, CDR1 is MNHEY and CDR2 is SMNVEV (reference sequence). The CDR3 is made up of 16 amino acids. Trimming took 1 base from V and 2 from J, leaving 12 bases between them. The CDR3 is CASSLLAGMPYNEQFF. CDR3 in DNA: TGTGCCAGCAGTTTATTAGCCGGTATGCCCTACAATGAGCAGTTCTTC.

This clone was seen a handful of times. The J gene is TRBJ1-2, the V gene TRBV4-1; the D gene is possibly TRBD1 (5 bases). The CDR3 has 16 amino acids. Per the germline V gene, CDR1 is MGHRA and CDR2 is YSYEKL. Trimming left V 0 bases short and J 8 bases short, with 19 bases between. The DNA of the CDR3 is TGCGCCAGCAGCCAAGATCAGGCGGAGGGGAGGGGAGGCTACACCTTC. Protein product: CASSQDQAEGRGGYTF.

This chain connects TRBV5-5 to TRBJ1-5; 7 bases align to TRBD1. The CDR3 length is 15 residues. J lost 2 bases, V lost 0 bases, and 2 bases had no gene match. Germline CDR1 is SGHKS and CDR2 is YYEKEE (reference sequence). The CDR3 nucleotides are TGTGCCAGCAGCTTGGAAGGGACAGGCAATCAGCCCCAGCATTTT. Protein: CASSLEGTGNQPQHF.

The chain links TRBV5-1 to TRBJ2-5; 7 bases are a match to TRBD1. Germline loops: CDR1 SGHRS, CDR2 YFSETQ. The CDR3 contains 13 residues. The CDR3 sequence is CATAPGGHETQYF. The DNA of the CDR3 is TGCGCGACAGCCCCAGGGGGACACGAGACCCAGTACTTC. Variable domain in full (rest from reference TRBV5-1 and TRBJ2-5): KAGVTQTPRYLIKTRGQQVTLSCSPISGHRSVSWYQQTPGQGLQFLFEYFSETQRNKGNFPGRFSGRQFSNSRSEMNVSTLELGDSALYLCATAPGGHETQYFGPGTRLLVL.

The CDR3 region has the DNA TGTGCCAGCAGCCTGGGACTAGCGGGGGTGTCCGGGGAGCTGTTTTTT. Translated: CASSLGLAGVSGELFF. The V and J genes are TRBV7-3 and TRBJ2-2; 14 nucleotides align to TRBD2. The trim removed 5 bases at V and 6 bases at J, leaving 5 bases unmatched. The length of the CDR3 is 16 residues. Germline V gives CDR1 SGHTA, CDR2 FQGTGA.

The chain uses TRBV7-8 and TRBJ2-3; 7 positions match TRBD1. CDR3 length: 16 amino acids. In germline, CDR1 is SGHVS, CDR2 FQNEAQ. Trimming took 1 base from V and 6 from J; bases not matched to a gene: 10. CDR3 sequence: CASSLGLVTGWDTQYF. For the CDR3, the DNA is TGTGCCAGCAGCTTAGGGCTGGTGACAGGGTGGGATACGCAGTATTTT. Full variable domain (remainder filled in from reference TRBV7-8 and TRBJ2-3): GAGVSQSPRYKVAKRGQDVALRCDPISGHVSLFWYQQALGQGPEFLTYFQNEAQLDKSGLPSDRFFAERPEGSVSTLKIQRTQQEDSAVYLCASSLGLVTGWDTQYFGPGTRLTVL.

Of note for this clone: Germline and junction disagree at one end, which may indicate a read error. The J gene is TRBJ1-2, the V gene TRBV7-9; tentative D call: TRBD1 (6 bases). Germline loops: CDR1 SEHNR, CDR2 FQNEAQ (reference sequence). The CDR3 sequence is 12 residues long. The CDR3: CSSSSGDRGYTF. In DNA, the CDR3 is TGTTCCAGCAGCTCAGGGGACCGTGGTTACACCTTC.

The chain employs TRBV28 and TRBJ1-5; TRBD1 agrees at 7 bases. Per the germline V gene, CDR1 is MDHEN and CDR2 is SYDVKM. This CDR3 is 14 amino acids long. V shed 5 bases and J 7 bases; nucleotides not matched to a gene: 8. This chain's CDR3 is CASSRPTGWQPQHF. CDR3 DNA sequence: TGTGCCAGCAGTCGACCGACAGGGTGGCAGCCCCAGCATTTT.

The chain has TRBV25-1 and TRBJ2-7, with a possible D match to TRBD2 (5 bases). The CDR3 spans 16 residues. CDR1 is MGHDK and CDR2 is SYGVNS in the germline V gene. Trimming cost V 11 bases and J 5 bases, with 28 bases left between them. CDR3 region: CASAPGWNALSHEQYF. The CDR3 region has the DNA TGTGCCTCCGCCCCGGGGTGGAATGCACTCTCGCACGAGCAGTACTTC.

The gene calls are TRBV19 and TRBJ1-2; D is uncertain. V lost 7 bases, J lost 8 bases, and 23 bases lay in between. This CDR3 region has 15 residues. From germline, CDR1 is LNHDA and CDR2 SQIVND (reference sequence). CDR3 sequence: CASTLSGAAPFGYTF. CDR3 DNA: TGTGCCAGTACCTTATCGGGTGCAGCCCCTTTCGGCTACACCTTC.

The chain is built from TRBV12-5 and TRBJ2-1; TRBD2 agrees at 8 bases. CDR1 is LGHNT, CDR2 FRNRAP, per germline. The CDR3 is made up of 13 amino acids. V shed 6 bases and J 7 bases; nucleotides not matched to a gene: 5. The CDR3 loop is CASGIGGVNEQFF. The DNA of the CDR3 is TGTGCTAGTGGGATCGGGGGGGTTAATGAGCAGTTCTTC.

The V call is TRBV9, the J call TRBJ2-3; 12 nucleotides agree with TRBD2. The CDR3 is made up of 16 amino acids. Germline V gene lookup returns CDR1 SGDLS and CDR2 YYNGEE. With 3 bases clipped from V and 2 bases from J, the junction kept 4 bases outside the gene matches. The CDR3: CASSDPSGGATDTQYF. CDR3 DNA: TGTGCCAGCAGCGACCCTAGCGGGGGGGCCACAGATACGCAGTATTTT.

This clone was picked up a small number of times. CDR3 residues: CASSLGPRQNYEQYF. As DNA, the CDR3 is TGCGCCAGCAGCTTGGGTCCGAGACAGAACTACGAGCAGTACTTC. The chain uses TRBV5-1 and TRBJ2-7, with D possibly TRBD1 on 5 matching bases. Germline loops: CDR1 SGHRS, CDR2 YFSETQ. This CDR3 comprises 15 residues. V lost 0 bases to trimming and J lost 3 bases, with 13 bases between them.

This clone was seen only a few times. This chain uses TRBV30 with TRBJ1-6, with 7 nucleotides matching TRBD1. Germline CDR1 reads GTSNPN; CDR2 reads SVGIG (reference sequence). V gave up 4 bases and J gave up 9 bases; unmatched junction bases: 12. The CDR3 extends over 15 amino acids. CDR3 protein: CAWNNAEGASSPLHF. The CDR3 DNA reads TGTGCCTGGAATAATGCGGAGGGGGCGTCTTCACCCCTCCACTTT.

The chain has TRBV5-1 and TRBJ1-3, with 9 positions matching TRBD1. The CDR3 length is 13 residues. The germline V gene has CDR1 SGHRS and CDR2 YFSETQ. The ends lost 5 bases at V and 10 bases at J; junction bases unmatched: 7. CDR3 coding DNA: TGCGCCAGCAGACCGGGACAGGGTGATACCATATATTTT. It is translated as CASRPGQGDTIYF.

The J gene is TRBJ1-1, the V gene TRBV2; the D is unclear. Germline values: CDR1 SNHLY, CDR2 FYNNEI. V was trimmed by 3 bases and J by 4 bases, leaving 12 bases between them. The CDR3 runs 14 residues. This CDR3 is CASSDARGLTEAFF. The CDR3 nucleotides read TGTGCCAGCAGTGATGCTCGAGGGCTCACTGAAGCTTTCTTT.

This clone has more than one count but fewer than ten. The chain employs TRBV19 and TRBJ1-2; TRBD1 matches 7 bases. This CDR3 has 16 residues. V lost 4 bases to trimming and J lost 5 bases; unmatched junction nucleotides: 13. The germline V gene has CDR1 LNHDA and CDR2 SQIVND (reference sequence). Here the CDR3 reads CASSTRQGWADYGYTF. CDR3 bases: TGTGCCAGTAGTACCCGACAGGGATGGGCGGATTATGGCTACACCTTC.

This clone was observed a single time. CDR3 sequence reads: CASSYSRGGHEQYF. CDR3 nucleotides: TGCGCCAGCAGCTATTCGAGGGGGGGGCACGAGCAGTACTTC. The J gene is TRBJ2-7, the V gene TRBV4-3; maybe TRBD2 (7 bases). The CDR3 loop spans 14 amino acids. The V and J ends lost 5 bases and 5 bases respectively, with 16 bases between them. The V gene's germline CDR1 is LGHNA and CDR2 YSLEER.

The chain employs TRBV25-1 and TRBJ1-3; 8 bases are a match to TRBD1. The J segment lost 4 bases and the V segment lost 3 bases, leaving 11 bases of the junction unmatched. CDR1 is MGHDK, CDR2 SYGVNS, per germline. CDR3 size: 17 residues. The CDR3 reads CASSDSGSRGPGNTIYF. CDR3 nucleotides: TGTGCCAGCAGTGACTCGGGGAGCAGGGGGCCAGGAAACACCATATATTTT.

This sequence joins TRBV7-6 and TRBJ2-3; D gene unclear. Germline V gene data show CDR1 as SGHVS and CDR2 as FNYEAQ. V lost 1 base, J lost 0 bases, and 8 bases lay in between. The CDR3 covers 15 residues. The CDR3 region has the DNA TGTGCCAGCAGCTTAGTACCAGGAAGCACAGATACGCAGTATTTT. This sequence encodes CASSLVPGSTDTQYF.

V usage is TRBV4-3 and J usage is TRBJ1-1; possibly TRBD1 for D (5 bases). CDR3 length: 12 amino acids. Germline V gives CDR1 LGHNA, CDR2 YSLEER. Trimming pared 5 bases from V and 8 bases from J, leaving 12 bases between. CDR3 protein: CASSTGAREAFF. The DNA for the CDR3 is TGCGCCAGCAGCACTGGGGCGAGAGAAGCTTTCTTT.

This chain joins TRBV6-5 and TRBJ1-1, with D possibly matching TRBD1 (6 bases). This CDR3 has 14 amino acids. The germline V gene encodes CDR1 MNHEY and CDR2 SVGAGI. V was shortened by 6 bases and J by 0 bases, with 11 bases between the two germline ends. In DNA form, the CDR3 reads TGTGCCAGCAGAGTACAGGGACTGAACACTGAAGCTTTCTTT. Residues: CASRVQGLNTEAFF.

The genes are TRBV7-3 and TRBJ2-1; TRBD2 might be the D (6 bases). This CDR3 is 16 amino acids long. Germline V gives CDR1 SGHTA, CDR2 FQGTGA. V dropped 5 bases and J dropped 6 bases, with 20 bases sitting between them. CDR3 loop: CASSPKSGRNGNEQFF. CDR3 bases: TGTGCCAGCAGCCCGAAATCGGGGAGGAACGGCAATGAGCAGTTCTTC.